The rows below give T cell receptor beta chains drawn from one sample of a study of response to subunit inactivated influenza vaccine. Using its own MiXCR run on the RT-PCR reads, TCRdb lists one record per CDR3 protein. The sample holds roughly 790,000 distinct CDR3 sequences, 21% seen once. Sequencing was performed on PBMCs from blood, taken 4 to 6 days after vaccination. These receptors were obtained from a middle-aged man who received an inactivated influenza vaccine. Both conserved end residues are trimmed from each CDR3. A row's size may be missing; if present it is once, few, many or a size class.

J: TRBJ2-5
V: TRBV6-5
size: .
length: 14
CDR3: ASSYFRDRGGETQY

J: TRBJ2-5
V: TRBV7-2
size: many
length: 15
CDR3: ASSSGQGVWGQETQY

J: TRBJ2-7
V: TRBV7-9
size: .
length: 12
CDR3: ASLSGRDVDEQY

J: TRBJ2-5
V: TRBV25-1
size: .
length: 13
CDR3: ASSDTGQFQETQY

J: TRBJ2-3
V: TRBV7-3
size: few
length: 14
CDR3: ASSQGGLAGMDTQY

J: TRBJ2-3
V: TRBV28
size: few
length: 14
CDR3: ASSRPGTASTDTQY

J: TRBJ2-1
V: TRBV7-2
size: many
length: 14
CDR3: ASSLLDSGGRYEQF

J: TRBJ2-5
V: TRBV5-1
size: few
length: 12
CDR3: ASSYLDSQETQY

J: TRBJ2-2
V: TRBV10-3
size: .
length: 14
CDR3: AISDLDSANTGELF

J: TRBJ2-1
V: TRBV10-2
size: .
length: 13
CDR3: ASSQTGASYNEQF

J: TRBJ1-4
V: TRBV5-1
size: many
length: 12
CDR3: ASSLGGIDEKLF

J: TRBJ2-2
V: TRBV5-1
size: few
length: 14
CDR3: ASSLTSGANTGELF

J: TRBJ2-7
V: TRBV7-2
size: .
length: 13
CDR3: ASSPRRVPIYEQY

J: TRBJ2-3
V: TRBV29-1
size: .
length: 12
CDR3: SVEREGRTDTQY

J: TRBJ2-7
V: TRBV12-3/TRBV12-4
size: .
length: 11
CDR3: ASSFGWTYEQY

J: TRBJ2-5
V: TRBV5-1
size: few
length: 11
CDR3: ASRAGIQETQY

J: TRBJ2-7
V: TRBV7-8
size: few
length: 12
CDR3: ASSSPDGTYEQY

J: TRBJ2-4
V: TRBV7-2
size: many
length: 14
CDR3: ASSLAWAEWENIQY

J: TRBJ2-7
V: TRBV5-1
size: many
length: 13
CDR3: ASSLTGTPSYEQY

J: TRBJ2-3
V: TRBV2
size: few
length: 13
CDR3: ATFKTGGVTDTQY

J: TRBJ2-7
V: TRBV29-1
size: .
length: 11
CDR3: SVEVRGIYEQY

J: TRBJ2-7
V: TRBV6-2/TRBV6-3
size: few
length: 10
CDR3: ASSNGGYEQY

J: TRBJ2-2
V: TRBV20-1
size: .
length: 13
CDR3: SARDPVVFPGELF

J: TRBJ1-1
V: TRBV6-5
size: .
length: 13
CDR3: ASRPLGTGNTEAF

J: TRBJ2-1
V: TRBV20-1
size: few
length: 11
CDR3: SARVAANNEQF

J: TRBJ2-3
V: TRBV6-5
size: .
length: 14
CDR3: ASSYSDGGVADTQY

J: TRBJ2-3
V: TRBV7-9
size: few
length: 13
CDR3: ASSSSGGNADTQY

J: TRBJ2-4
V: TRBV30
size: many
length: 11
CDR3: AWSYIAKNIQY

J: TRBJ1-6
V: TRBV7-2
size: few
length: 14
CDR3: ASSSRQRTRDSPLH

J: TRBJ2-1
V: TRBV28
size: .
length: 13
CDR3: ASGDSGSGYNEQF

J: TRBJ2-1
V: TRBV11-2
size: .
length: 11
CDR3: ASSQGTAGEQF

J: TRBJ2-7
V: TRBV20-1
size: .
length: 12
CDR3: SVEGSGTSYEQY

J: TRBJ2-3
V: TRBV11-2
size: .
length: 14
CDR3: ASSQWPSGSTDTQY

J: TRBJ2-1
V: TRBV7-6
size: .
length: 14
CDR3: ASSLWAGTAPNEQF

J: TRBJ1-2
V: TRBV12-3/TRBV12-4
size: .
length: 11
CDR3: ATRQGANYGYT

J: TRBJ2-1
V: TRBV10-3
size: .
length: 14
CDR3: AIREKGQGAGNEQF

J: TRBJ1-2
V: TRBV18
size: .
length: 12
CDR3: ASSPAGQYYGYT

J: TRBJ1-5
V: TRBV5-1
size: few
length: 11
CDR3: ASSLELNQPQH

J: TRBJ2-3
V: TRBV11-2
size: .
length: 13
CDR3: ASSPSRDIEDTQY

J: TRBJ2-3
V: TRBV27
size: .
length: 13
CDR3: ASSPLNRVTDTQY

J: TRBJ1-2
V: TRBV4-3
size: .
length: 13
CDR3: ASSQDHGGNYGYT

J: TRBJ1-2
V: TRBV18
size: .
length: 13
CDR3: ASSPPSGEGGGYT

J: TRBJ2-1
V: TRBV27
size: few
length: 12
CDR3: ASSLLRSGNEQF

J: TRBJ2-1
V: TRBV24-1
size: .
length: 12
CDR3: ATSPTSRTGEQF